The rows below give T cell receptor beta chains drawn from one sample of a study of T-cell memory formation after mild COVID-19. MiXCR was run by TCRdb on the 5' RACE reads, yielding one entry per CDR3 protein. The sample shows 140,000 to 150,000 distinct CDR3 sequences, about 25% of them seen only once. The sample comprised PBMCs or a T cell subset sorted from them (not recorded which). The receptors derive from an adult woman who had mild COVID-19 (a few samples of this study predate the infection). Cell type and time point are not known. Both conserved end residues are trimmed from each CDR3. Fields, in order: V gene, J gene, CDR3 protein.

v_gene: TRBV4-1; j_gene: TRBJ1-6; CDR3aa: ASSQDLSINSPLH
v_gene: TRBV7-2; j_gene: TRBJ2-1; CDR3aa: ASSSWTSDNEQF
v_gene: TRBV4-2; j_gene: TRBJ2-7; CDR3aa: ASSQATNYEQY
v_gene: TRBV7-9; j_gene: TRBJ2-7; CDR3aa: ASSNGERSNYEQY
v_gene: TRBV7-9; j_gene: TRBJ2-7; CDR3aa: ASSQTMRVGSYEQY
v_gene: TRBV6-1; j_gene: TRBJ1-2; CDR3aa: ASSEGVYVQIYGYT
v_gene: TRBV29-1; j_gene: TRBJ1-2; CDR3aa: SVVGEIGYT
v_gene: TRBV15; j_gene: TRBJ2-6; CDR3aa: ATSIGGFGSGANVLT
v_gene: TRBV20-1; j_gene: TRBJ1-1; CDR3aa: SARAFAGQGIGTEAF
v_gene: TRBV20-1; j_gene: TRBJ1-2; CDR3aa: SARAGTYPEDGYT
v_gene: TRBV27; j_gene: TRBJ2-7; CDR3aa: ASSLLSSGSPYEQY
v_gene: TRBV14; j_gene: TRBJ2-1; CDR3aa: ASSPTRGYNEQF
v_gene: TRBV12-3/TRBV12-4; j_gene: TRBJ1-3; CDR3aa: ASRFGFSGNTIY
v_gene: TRBV6-2/TRBV6-3; j_gene: TRBJ1-1; CDR3aa: ASSSPGPRGSEAF
v_gene: TRBV15; j_gene: TRBJ2-6; CDR3aa: ATSLPGANVLT
v_gene: TRBV20-1; j_gene: TRBJ2-1; CDR3aa: SARDFLEDNEQF
v_gene: TRBV2; j_gene: TRBJ2-3; CDR3aa: ASSLSSRGTQY
v_gene: TRBV13; j_gene: TRBJ2-1; CDR3aa: ASSLALGQGIHNEQF
v_gene: TRBV27; j_gene: TRBJ2-5; CDR3aa: ASSLSFLAGHQETQY
v_gene: TRBV7-6; j_gene: TRBJ2-3; CDR3aa: ASSLVGETDTQY
v_gene: TRBV7-9; j_gene: TRBJ2-7; CDR3aa: ASSSLIHEQY
v_gene: TRBV5-6; j_gene: TRBJ2-5; CDR3aa: ASSPPGAQETQY
v_gene: TRBV7-8; j_gene: TRBJ1-1; CDR3aa: ASSFTGGGTEAF
v_gene: TRBV20-1; j_gene: TRBJ1-5; CDR3aa: SAGSGQPQH
v_gene: TRBV5-1; j_gene: TRBJ2-7; CDR3aa: ASSVGDSSPYEQY
v_gene: TRBV12-3/TRBV12-4; j_gene: TRBJ1-5; CDR3aa: ASSLGYDLGSNQPQH
v_gene: TRBV14; j_gene: TRBJ2-7; CDR3aa: ASSPTPGQGTYEQY
v_gene: TRBV15; j_gene: TRBJ2-3; CDR3aa: ATSVRDSDTQY
v_gene: TRBV2; j_gene: TRBJ2-7; CDR3aa: ASSRGLASYEQY
v_gene: TRBV5-1; j_gene: TRBJ1-2; CDR3aa: ASSLAGSYT
v_gene: TRBV4-1; j_gene: TRBJ1-1; CDR3aa: ASSPTQGEGAF
v_gene: TRBV7-9; j_gene: TRBJ1-1; CDR3aa: ASSLAGQGDTEAF
v_gene: TRBV6-1; j_gene: TRBJ1-1; CDR3aa: ASSEALGAF
v_gene: TRBV10-3; j_gene: TRBJ1-3; CDR3aa: AISENRGNSGNTIY
v_gene: TRBV9; j_gene: TRBJ1-2; CDR3aa: ASQGASNYGYT
v_gene: TRBV6-5; j_gene: TRBJ2-1; CDR3aa: ASRSTSGKYNEQF
v_gene: TRBV15; j_gene: TRBJ2-5; CDR3aa: ATSGTSGRVPVETQY
v_gene: TRBV5-6; j_gene: TRBJ2-3; CDR3aa: ASSLAGGYTQY
v_gene: TRBV27; j_gene: TRBJ2-7; CDR3aa: ASSWGSEQY
v_gene: TRBV12-3/TRBV12-4; j_gene: TRBJ2-2; CDR3aa: ASSFGGAGELF
v_gene: TRBV5-1; j_gene: TRBJ2-1; CDR3aa: ASSLDSGSHNEQF
v_gene: TRBV4-3; j_gene: TRBJ2-1; CDR3aa: ASSQAVQGNEQF
v_gene: TRBV6-5; j_gene: TRBJ2-7; CDR3aa: ASNFPSYEQY
v_gene: TRBV4-2; j_gene: TRBJ2-2; CDR3aa: ASSQITSGVSNTGELF
v_gene: TRBV12-3/TRBV12-4; j_gene: TRBJ2-5; CDR3aa: ASSSSTRRETQY
v_gene: TRBV5-5; j_gene: TRBJ2-7; CDR3aa: ASSWMDGYEQY
v_gene: TRBV7-8; j_gene: TRBJ2-1; CDR3aa: ASSLDSAYNEQF
v_gene: TRBV19; j_gene: TRBJ2-7; CDR3aa: ASSDQRTYEQY
v_gene: TRBV7-9; j_gene: TRBJ2-5; CDR3aa: ASSLVSPQETQY
v_gene: TRBV12-3/TRBV12-4; j_gene: TRBJ2-3; CDR3aa: ASTPGAGDTQY
v_gene: TRBV6-1; j_gene: TRBJ2-2; CDR3aa: ASSAAGQTNTGELF
v_gene: TRBV7-6; j_gene: TRBJ2-5; CDR3aa: ASSLYAPGLPWGTQY
v_gene: TRBV29-1; j_gene: TRBJ2-1; CDR3aa: SVPYRDLALLGSYNEQF
v_gene: TRBV24-1; j_gene: TRBJ1-2; CDR3aa: ATSDSTGTYGYT
v_gene: TRBV7-9; j_gene: TRBJ2-2; CDR3aa: ASSYVGYYTGELF